This T cell receptor (beta chain) was recorded in a study of T cells in Graves' hyperthyroidism and ophthalmopathy. Those patients with uncontrolled infection, other autoimmune disease, pregnancy or lactation were excluded. More than 8 ml fresh peripheral blood yielded the PBMCs. The CDR3 loop spans 14 amino acids. In germline, CDR1 is SNHLY, CDR2 FYNNEI. V dropped 5 bases and J dropped 4; count of bases not matched to a gene: 5. From RNA transcripts, TCR beta CDR3 regions were amplified. TCR CDR3 underwent first-round RT-PCR with the HTBI primer set. In TCRdb, the multiplex PCR reads were re-called with MiXCR into one record per CDR3 protein. Here the sample spans more than 350,000 distinct CDR3 sequences, roughly 17% being singletons. In its sample, this clonotype was seen many times. Its antigen is unidentified. Study-level findings and limits: Ophthalmopathy, which appeared later, was predicted by the model a median approximately 6.7 months before onset.

Sequencing was performed on blood. This receptor was taken from a woman in her twenties or thirties with Graves' hyperthyroidism that later progressed to Graves' ophthalmopathy. The V gene is TRBV2, the J gene TRBJ2-5; 9 positions match TRBD1. CDR3 amino acids: CASSLQGARETQYF. In DNA, the CDR3 is TGTGCCAGCAGTCTACAGGGGGCGAGAGAGACCCAGTACTTC.